Detailed here is one T cell receptor (beta chain). These data come from a study of blood T cell repertoires in COVID-19. Looking at the study overall: COVID-19 samples collected from the United States, Italy and Spain covered acute and convalescent phases. In each case, the material was cDNA or gDNA derived from T cells, B-cell-depleted T cells, or PBMCs.

Authors' processing steps: Amplifying reference gene primers gave estimates of nucleated cell counts. Libraries were prepared by immunoSEQ multiplex PCR; TCRdb keeps only in-frame clonotypes and omits some of them. That table gives V, J and clone size, and the DNA gave D and trimming. The table includes 150,000 to 200,000 clones, 88% detected once. Germline CDR1 and CDR2: LGHNA and YSLEER. CDR3 length: 15 residues. V lost 2 bases to trimming and J lost 1 base; unmatched junction nucleotides: 2. The chain has TRBV4-3 and TRBJ2-5; TRBD2 aligns across 9 bases. The sequence was collected from a human donor in a cohort sampled during active COVID-19. The specimen was peripheral blood. CDR3 DNA: TGCGCCAGCAGCCAAACGACTAGCGGCCAAGAGACCCAGTACTTC. It codes for CASSQTTSGQETQYF.